This TCR beta chain was documented in a study of blood T cell repertoires in COVID-19. The table came from immunoSEQ multiplex PCR; TCRdb's copy has only in-frame clones and leaves some out. The sample includes 300,000 to 400,000 clones, about 92% of them seen just once. Participants were aged about 18 to 90 years, lived in 20 to 30 US areas, and enrolled virtually. Clinical histories supplied by participants themselves formed the basis of cohort assignment. Germline-derived CDR1 and CDR2 are SNHLY and FYNNEI. The CDR3 loop spans 12 amino acids. With 4 bases removed from V and 8 bases from J, the gap between germline ends came to 8 bases.

The source is a man aged 55 to 70 who had recovered from COVID-19. Sequenced: PBMCs or T cells enriched from blood (not recorded which). This chain uses TRBV2 with TRBJ1-4; D ambiguous. CDR3 bases: TGTGCCAGCAGTGGCGACACGGAAAAACTGTTTTTT. Translation: CASSGDTEKLFF.